The clone carrying this T cell receptor (beta chain) was seen a few times. Between the trimmed V and J ends, which lost 0 bases and 0 bases, there was a span of 5 bases. The CDR3 consists of 13 residues. Per germline, CDR1 GTSNPN and CDR2 SVGIG (reference sequence). RNA transcripts served as the template for amplifying TCR beta CDR3 regions. Initially, a first-round RT-PCR of the TCR CDR3 employed the HTBI primer set. TCRdb called the multiplex PCR reads again in MiXCR, with one record for every CDR3 protein. The sample holds 450,000 to 500,000 distinct CDR3 sequences; roughly 22% are singletons and the top ten take approximately 49%. The data were obtained in a study of T cells in Graves' hyperthyroidism and ophthalmopathy.

The rearrangement joins TRBV30 to TRBJ1-1; unclear D gene. This clonotype originated in a woman aged 70-85 years with Graves' ophthalmopathy. Source material: blood. CDR3 loop: CAWSVAMNTEAFF. The CDR3 DNA reads TGTGCCTGGAGTGTAGCCATGAACACTGAAGCTTTCTTT.